This is a list of T cell receptor beta chains from one sample in a study of T cells in placental villitis. Here immunoSEQ multiplex PCR was the method, and the copy in TCRdb shows in-frame clones only, minus some. The table shows about 3,200 clones, with approximately 70% occurring only once. Material: placental tissue containing maternal and fetal cells. The source of these receptors is a human patient with infectious villitis; the placental T cells may come from both mother and fetus. CDR3s include the opening cysteine and the closing phenylalanine or tryptophan. The D gene is left open where the match is weak. Clone size, where shown, is once, few, many, or a class for clones that have expanded.

CDR3nt,CDR3aa,d_gene,v_gene,abundance,j_gene
TGTGCCAGCAGCTGGGGACAGCCCCATAATGAAAAACTGTTTTTT,CASSWGQPHNEKLFF,TRBD1,TRBV5-6,.,TRBJ1-4
TGTGCCAGCCGCCGCCTATACGATGAGCAGTTCTTC,CASRRLYDEQFF,.,TRBV27,.,TRBJ2-1
TGTGCCAGTAGTGGATGGGGCGGGGGCTATAATTCACCCCTCCACTTT,CASSGWGGGYNSPLHF,.,TRBV27,.,TRBJ1-6
TGTGCCAGCAGTTACTCGAATCATGTAGGACAGGGACGGCAGTACTTC,CASSYSNHVGQGRQYF,TRBD1,TRBV6-5,.,TRBJ2-7
TGCGCCAGCAGCGGAGGTACCCAAGAGACCCAGTACTTC,CASSGGTQETQYF,.,TRBV5-1,once,TRBJ2-5
TGTGCCTGGAGTGTAGGTGGAGAGCTGGGGGCCAACGTCCTGACTTTC,CAWSVGGELGANVLTF,.,TRBV30,.,TRBJ2-6
TGTGCCAGCAGCCCGGACGGGTACGAGCAGTACTTC,CASSPDGYEQYF,.,TRBV7-9,few,TRBJ2-7
TGTGCCAGCTCACCGCTTCCGCCCGGGGTGAACACTGAAGCTTTCTTT,CASSPLPPGVNTEAFF,.,TRBV18,.,TRBJ1-1
TGTGCCTGGAGTGGGTTCAACGAGCAGTACTTT,CAWSGFNEQYF,.,TRBV30,.,TRBJ2-7
TGCGCCAGCAGCTCCCTAGGCGAGGTCGAGGAGCAGTACTTC,CASSSLGEVEEQYF,.,TRBV5-1,.,TRBJ2-7
TGTGCCAGCAGCTTAGAAGGGGTGGAATATAATTCACCCCTCCACTTT,CASSLEGVEYNSPLHF,.,TRBV7-6,.,TRBJ1-6
TGTGCCAGTAGTATCCCGGGACAGGGCTATGGCTACACCTTC,CASSIPGQGYGYTF,TRBD1,TRBV19,.,TRBJ1-2
TGTGCCAGCCGTCCGTTAGCGGGAGGCTCAAAAGCCCAAAACACCGAACAGTTCTTC,CASRPLAGGSKAQNTEQFF,TRBD2,TRBV27,.,TRBJ2-1
TGTGCCTGGAGTGTAAACCGCAATCAGCCCCAGCATTTT,CAWSVNRNQPQHF,.,TRBV30,.,TRBJ1-5
TGTGCCAGTAGTCGGTTCGTAACGACAGACAGGGAGGGAGGGTGGTCTGAAGCTTTCTTT,CASSRFVTTDREGGWSEAFF,TRBD1,TRBV19,.,TRBJ1-1
TGTGCCTGTTTTGACAGGGGTTTCTATGGCTACACCTTC,CACFDRGFYGYTF,TRBD1,TRBV30,once,TRBJ1-2
TGTGCCAGCAGGGGGATGAGTCTCCCCGGGACCCAGTACTTC,CASRGMSLPGTQYF,.,TRBV27,.,TRBJ2-5
TGCGCCAGCAGCTTGGATGGGAGGGGCAAAATGGGCCGGGCTACGCAGTATTTT,CASSLDGRGKMGRATQYF,TRBD2,TRBV5-1,.,TRBJ2-3
TGTGCCAGCAGCTGGACCGGGACTAGCGGAGAGACCCAGTACTTC,CASSWTGTSGETQYF,TRBD2,TRBV7-9,.,TRBJ2-5
TGTGCCAGCAGCCACAAATGGGACTCACCCCTCCACTTT,CASSHKWDSPLHF,.,TRBV14,few,TRBJ1-6
TGTGCCAGCGCCGCCGGGACTAGGGGCGAGCAGTACTTC,CASAAGTRGEQYF,TRBD2,TRBV12-3/TRBV12-4,once,TRBJ2-7
TGTGCCAGCAGCCAAGATGTGAGGGGCCCGGAGACCCAGTACTTC,CASSQDVRGPETQYF,.,TRBV4-2,.,TRBJ2-5
TGTGCCTGGAGCCGAAGCATAGGGGGGGCTCGCAATGAGCAGTTCTTC,CAWSRSIGGARNEQFF,.,TRBV30,.,TRBJ2-1
TGTGCCAGCCGAGAAACGTACGAGCAGTACTTC,CASRETYEQYF,.,TRBV2,large,TRBJ2-7
TGTGCCAGCAGCGATGCAGATACGCAGTATTTT,CASSDADTQYF,.,TRBV7-9,.,TRBJ2-3
TGCAGTGGGTCGCCAGGGGGCGAGCAGTACTTC,CSGSPGGEQYF,TRBD1,TRBV20-1,.,TRBJ2-7
TGTGCCGGGGGACAGGGAATCAGGAACACTGAAGCTTTCTTT,CAGGQGIRNTEAFF,TRBD1,TRBV30,.,TRBJ1-1
TGTGCCAGCAGTTTCCCCGGGGAGCTGTTTTTT,CASSFPGELFF,.,TRBV6-6,.,TRBJ2-2
TGTGCCTGGAGTCGATACACTGAAGCTTTCTTT,CAWSRYTEAFF,.,TRBV30,.,TRBJ1-1
TGTGCCAGCAGCTCTGGGCGGTGGCTGGGAACTAATGAAAAACTGTTTTTT,CASSSGRWLGTNEKLFF,.,TRBV7-9,.,TRBJ1-4
TGTGCCAGCAGTGAACGTCTCCCGGGGACCGATACGCAGTATTTT,CASSERLPGTDTQYF,.,TRBV2,.,TRBJ2-3
TGTGCTAGTGGTTTGGGACAGGGGGCTGGGGCCAACGTCCTGACTTTC,CASGLGQGAGANVLTF,TRBD1,TRBV12-5,.,TRBJ2-6
TGTGCCAGCAGCTTGCGAAATTCTAACTATGGCTACACCTTC,CASSLRNSNYGYTF,.,TRBV7-6,.,TRBJ1-2
TGTGCCAGCAGCTCGCATTGGGGGGGAGGCACTGAAGCTTTCTTT,CASSSHWGGGTEAFF,.,TRBV7-2,.,TRBJ1-1
TGTGCCTGGAGTGTACCAGGGGCCGGACTTCGTGGCTACACCTTC,CAWSVPGAGLRGYTF,.,TRBV30,.,TRBJ1-2
TGTGCCAGCAGTTTATTCCGGGGTAACTATGGCTACACCTTC,CASSLFRGNYGYTF,.,TRBV27,.,TRBJ1-2
TGCGCCAGCAGCTTAATCCAGGGTCGGGGCTACACCTTC,CASSLIQGRGYTF,.,TRBV5-1,once,TRBJ1-2
TGCGCCAGCAGTGGACTGACTAGCGGGGGGGCCGGTGAGCAGTTCTTC,CASSGLTSGGAGEQFF,TRBD2,TRBV10-1,.,TRBJ2-1
TGTGCCAGCAGCCTCAGATTTTCCACAGGGAGGGGGCAATTTGAAAAACTGTTTTTT,CASSLRFSTGRGQFEKLFF,TRBD1,TRBV7-9,once,TRBJ1-4
TGTGCCAGCAGTGAATACAACACTGAAGCTTTCTTT,CASSEYNTEAFF,.,TRBV25-1,.,TRBJ1-1
TGTGCCAGCAGTGAGATGGATAGCAATCAGCCCCAGCATTTT,CASSEMDSNQPQHF,.,TRBV2,large,TRBJ1-5
TGTGCCAGCAGCCAAGCGCTAGCGGGATTCACCGGGGAGCTGTTTTTT,CASSQALAGFTGELFF,TRBD2,TRBV3-1/TRBV3-2,.,TRBJ2-2
TGTGCCAGCAGCTTCGGTAGCGGGGGGCCCGGGCCCAACTTC,CASSFGSGGPGPNF,TRBD2,TRBV7-8,once,TRBJ2-5
TGTGCTAGTGGCCCGGACAGGGCTAATGAAAAACTGTTTTTT,CASGPDRANEKLFF,TRBD1,TRBV12-5,.,TRBJ1-4
TGTGCCAGCAGTCGGGACAGATCCTACGAGCAGTACTTC,CASSRDRSYEQYF,TRBD1,TRBV6-5,few,TRBJ2-7
TGCGCCAGCAGCTGGACAAACTATGGCTACACCTTT,CASSWTNYGYTF,.,TRBV5-1,.,TRBJ1-2
TGTGCCAGCAGCCGGGGCAGGGGCGAGACCCAGTACTTC,CASSRGRGETQYF,.,TRBV11-2,.,TRBJ2-5
TGTGCCAGCAGCCCACAGGCTGGGAGGGCAAAAGCTTTCTTT,CASSPQAGRAKAFF,.,TRBV9,.,TRBJ1-1
TGTGCCAGCAGCGACGCTTCTGGGGCCAACGTCCTGACTTTC,CASSDASGANVLTF,.,TRBV9,.,TRBJ2-6
TGTGCTAGCAGCTTAGGACAGGATAATTCACCCCTCCACTTT,CASSLGQDNSPLHF,TRBD1,TRBV9,.,TRBJ1-6
TGTGCCAGCAGTTTAGACAGCAATCAGCCCCAGCATTTT,CASSLDSNQPQHF,.,TRBV12-3/TRBV12-4,.,TRBJ1-5
TGTGCCAGCAGCCGACAGGGGGACACCGGGGAGCTGTTTTTT,CASSRQGDTGELFF,TRBD1,TRBV6-4,.,TRBJ2-2